The table lists the clone carrying this TCR beta chain with a few counts. The target antigen is unknown. The sample is drawn from a study of beta chain features in type 1 diabetes. General study results and limits: High TCR expression in some cells could lead to their over-representation in cDNA sequencing.

Sequenced material consisted of expressed TCRB transcripts (all of the isolated RNA was reverse transcribed). Clones were read by immunoSEQ multiplex PCR, and TCRdb kept only the in-frame ones, dropping some. Of under 250,000 clones in the sample, about a tenth were seen once. The CDR3 has 14 amino acids. Germline loops: CDR1 SQVTM, CDR2 ANQGSEA. With V trimmed by 4 bases and J by 10 bases, 9 bases remained unmatched. The source of this sequence is a man younger than 30 in good health. This sequence joins TRBV29-1 and TRBJ2-1; TRBD2 matches at 11 bases. The specimen was central memory CD4+ T cells from blood. The CDR3 reads CSVGPPSGRYEQFF. For the CDR3, the DNA is TGCAGCGTTGGCCCCCCTAGCGGGAGGTACGAGCAGTTCTTC.